This T cell receptor (beta chain) was profiled in a study of CXCR3-negative and CXCR3-positive naive CD8 T cells. Germline loops: CDR1 DFQATT, CDR2 SNEGSKA (reference sequence). This CDR3 has 17 amino acids. Subsets of CD8+ T cells were each sorted in triplicate at 300,000 or so cells apiece. UMI-tagged TRB cDNA libraries were built via 5' RACE. TCRdb re-analyzed the 5' RACE reads; it lists each CDR3 protein once, without DNA. The sample yields over 95,000 distinct CDR3 sequences, of which the top ten take up approximately 0.36%. Study observations and caveats: Against CXCR3-negative naive cells, CXCR3-positive naive cells showed more hydrophobic TRB CDR3s. Naive CXCR3-negative and CXCR3-positive cells had similar TRBV-TRBJ usage; memory differed. Naive subsets expressed similar surface CD5; TRB CDR3 features served to infer TCR strength.

In the case of this clonotype: Its antigen remains unknown.

The sequenced sample was naive CXCR3+ CD8+ T cells from blood. Indicated subset: CD45RO-CCR7+CD27+CD95- naive CD8+ T cells expressing CXCR3 (TNR3+). The TCR sequence derives from a human donor in good health. Some clones in this sample may be carry-over from other donors' samples. The chain uses TRBV20-1 and TRBJ2-1; TCRdb's D gene call, TRBD2, goes unchecked for lack of DNA. The CDR3 sequence is CSARWGLASSSYNEQFF.